Listed here are 22 T cell receptor beta chains from one sample, sequenced in a study of control samples from healthy donors and cancer patients. Libraries were prepared by immunoSEQ multiplex PCR; TCRdb keeps only in-frame clonotypes and omits some of them. The table records 57,000 or so clones, roughly 94% of them present only once. Sequenced input: blood. These receptors all stem from a man younger than 40 in good health.

This rearrangement joins TRBV19 to TRBJ2-2, with D unclear. V was trimmed by 1 base and J by 0 bases, leaving 3 bases between them. CDR3 length: 14 amino acids. Germline-derived CDR1 and CDR2 are LNHDA and SQIVND (reference sequence). CDR3 sequence: CASSIVANTGELFF. The CDR3 coding sequence is TGTGCCAGTAGTATAGTCGCGAACACCGGGGAGCTGTTTTTT. Drawing the rest from reference TRBV19 and TRBJ2-2, the complete variable domain is DGGITQSPKYLFRKEGQNVTLSCEQNLNHDAMYWYRQDPGQGLRLIYYSQIVNDFQKGDIAEGYSVSREKKESFPLTVTSAQKNPTAFYLCASSIVANTGELFFGEGSRLTVL.

This sequence joins TRBV7-9 and TRBJ2-1; no clear D gene. V was trimmed by 3 bases and J by 0 bases, leaving 9 bases between them. In germline, CDR1 is SEHNR, CDR2 FQNEAQ (reference sequence). This CDR3 has 15 amino acids. This CDR3 reads CASSLTRPSYNEQFF. Written as DNA, the CDR3 is TGTGCCAGCAGCTTGACTCGTCCCTCCTACAATGAGCAGTTCTTC. The variable domain in full, completed from reference TRBV7-9 and TRBJ2-1, reads DTGVSQNPRHKITKRGQNVTFRCDPISEHNRLYWYRQTLGQGPEFLTYFQNEAQLEKSRLLSDRFSAERPKGSFSTLEIQRTEQGDSAMYLCASSLTRPSYNEQFFGPGTRLTVL.

The chain employs TRBV3-1 (or the pseudogene TRBV3-2) and TRBJ1-2; 7 bases fit TRBD1. The CDR3 spans 12 residues. Germline V gives CDR1 LGHDT, CDR2 YNNKEL (reference sequence). V was pared by 10 bases and J by 3 bases, with 5 bases of the junction left unmatched. In DNA, the CDR3 is TGTGCCATCTCCAGGGGGTACTATGGCTACACCTTC. The encoded protein is CAISRGYYGYTF.

This chain connects TRBV19 to TRBJ2-1; 9 bases are a match to TRBD1. The CDR3 length is 15 residues. The ends lost 11 bases at V and 8 bases at J; junction bases unmatched: 16. From germline, CDR1 is LNHDA and CDR2 SQIVND (reference sequence). The CDR3 sequence is CAGTGTGLSQHEQFF. The CDR3 DNA is TGTGCCGGGACCGGGACAGGGCTTTCTCAGCATGAGCAGTTCTTC.

Concerning this clone itself: Additional DNA sequences in this sample encode the identical CDR3. The CDR3 spells CASSLGGGNQPQHF. CDR3 nucleotides: TGTGCCAGCAGCCTGGGTGGTGGCAATCAGCCCCAGCATTTT. The chain has TRBV7-9 and TRBJ1-5; D unresolved. Germline assignment: CDR1 SEHNR and CDR2 FQNEAQ (reference sequence). This CDR3 is 14 amino acids long. With 5 bases removed from V and 2 bases from J, the gap between germline ends came to 10 bases.

The gene calls are TRBV19 and TRBJ2-1, with 13 bases lining up with TRBD2. Trimming removed 7 bases from V and 6 bases from J; junction bases left unmatched: 3. The CDR3 has 14 residues. Germline V gene lookup returns CDR1 LNHDA and CDR2 SQIVND (reference sequence). The DNA for the CDR3 is TGTGCCAGTACCGGACTAGCGGGGGCCAATGAGCAGTTCTTC. Amino acids: CASTGLAGANEQFF.

The chain is built from TRBV30 and TRBJ1-5; D might be TRBD1 (5 bases). CDR1 is GTSNPN, CDR2 SVGIG, per germline (reference sequence). The length of the CDR3 is 17 residues. The germline V and J ends were trimmed by 3 bases and 0 bases, with 18 bases remaining between them. The CDR3: CAWRSLAGSCSNQPQHF. CDR3 bases: TGTGCCTGGAGATCTCTGGCAGGGTCGTGTAGCAATCAGCCCCAGCATTTT.

This chain links TRBV18 with TRBJ2-7; TRBD1 agrees at 7 bases. The trim removed 6 bases at V and 2 bases at J, leaving 13 bases unmatched. This CDR3 has 16 residues. Germline CDR1 KGHSH, CDR2 LQKENI. The CDR3, as DNA: TGTGCCAGCTCCGCGATTCCCCCCGGGACAGCCTACGAGCAGTACTTC. This encodes CASSAIPPGTAYEQYF.

The chain recombines TRBV18 with TRBJ2-7; D is unresolved. Per the germline V gene, CDR1 is KGHSH and CDR2 is LQKENI. The V gene lost 5 bases and the J gene lost 6 bases, with 14 bases spanning the gap. The CDR3 extends over 13 amino acids. In nucleotides, the CDR3 is TGTGCCAGCTCAAGGACGGAGATCGTCGAGCAGTACTTC. Encoded protein: CASSRTEIVEQYF.

This clone was detected only a few times. CDR3 sequence reads: CASSINRVEKLFF. The CDR3 DNA follows: TGTGCCAGTAGTATTAACAGGGTGGAAAAACTGTTTTTT. The chain combines TRBV19 with TRBJ1-4; TRBD1 might be the D (6 bases). V lost 3 bases to trimming and J lost 8 bases, with 10 bases between them. The CDR3 covers 13 residues. Germline CDR1 LNHDA, CDR2 SQIVND (reference sequence).

This rearrangement joins TRBV12-3 or TRBV12-4 to TRBJ2-7; D remains ambiguous. The ends were cut back, 5 bases at V and 6 bases at J, with 8 bases in the middle. The CDR3 totals 11 residues. CDR3 protein: CASSRGREQYF. DNA of the CDR3: TGTGCCAGCAGTCGTGGTCGCGAGCAGTACTTC.

The chain combines TRBV24-1 with TRBJ1-1; perhaps TRBD1 as D (6 bases). The CDR3 is 13 residues long. Trimming took off 4 bases at V and 4 bases at J, with 9 bases between the two ends. The V gene's germline CDR1 is KGHDR and CDR2 SFDVKD. CDR3 sequence reads: CATSERDITEAFF. The CDR3 DNA reads TGTGCCACCAGTGAAAGGGACATCACTGAAGCTTTCTTT.

The CDR3, as DNA: TGTGCCAGCACCCAAGGACAGGCGTACACTGAAGCTTTCTTT. It specifies CASTQGQAYTEAFF. This rearrangement joins TRBV28 to TRBJ1-1; 7 bases are shared with TRBD1. The CDR3 sequence is 14 residues long. The V segment lost 7 bases and the J segment 3 bases; nucleotides outside the gene matches: 8. CDR1 and CDR2 (germline): MDHEN, SYDVKM.

The chain links TRBV11-2 to TRBJ2-3; D possibly corresponds to TRBD2 (5 bases). Deletions cut 0 bases from V and 8 bases from J, with 12 bases between. CDR1 and CDR2 from the germline V gene are SGHAT and FQNNGV. CDR3 size: 14 residues. The CDR3 here is CASSLDAKAGTQYF. The CDR3, as DNA: TGTGCCAGCAGCTTAGATGCCAAGGCGGGTACGCAGTATTTT.

This chain links TRBV11-2 with TRBJ1-1; unclear D gene. This CDR3 region has 12 residues. CDR1 is SGHAT and CDR2 is FQNNGV in the germline V gene. Trimming removed 5 bases from V and 4 bases from J, with 8 bases in between. CDR3 region: CASSEGGTEAFF. CDR3 DNA: TGTGCCAGCAGCGAGGGAGGCACTGAAGCTTTCTTT.

The chain combines TRBV2 with TRBJ1-5; D gene ambiguous. The length of the CDR3 is 15 residues. Trimming took off 6 bases at V and 1 base at J, with 13 bases between the two ends. Germline V gives CDR1 SNHLY, CDR2 FYNNEI. Written as DNA, the CDR3 is TGTGCCAGCAGCCTCCAGAGGGTAAGCAATCAGCCCCAGCATTTT. It codes for CASSLQRVSNQPQHF.

CDR3 region: CSAEALGPEAFF. As DNA, the CDR3 is TGCAGCGCCGAGGCTTTGGGACCTGAAGCTTTCTTT. The V gene is TRBV29-1, the J gene TRBJ1-1, with D possibly TRBD1 on 5 matching bases. The length of the CDR3 is 12 residues. Looked up from germline, CDR1 is SQVTM and CDR2 is ANQGSEA. V lost 7 bases to trimming and J lost 6 bases, with 15 bases between them.

The chain couples TRBV18 to TRBJ2-3; D unclear. Germline assignment: CDR1 KGHSH and CDR2 LQKENI. Trimming cost V 2 bases and J 5 bases, with 14 bases left between them. There are 15 residues in the CDR3. The CDR3 region has the DNA TGTGCCAGCTCACCAGACGCCCCTTCTGGAGATACGCAGTATTTT. Its translation is CASSPDAPSGDTQYF.

The chain links TRBV9 to TRBJ2-7, with TRBD2 matching 7 bases. The CDR3 has 13 amino acids. V lost 7 bases to trimming and J lost 0 bases; unmatched junction nucleotides: 4. The germline gives CDR1 SGDLS, CDR2 YYNGEE. CDR3 protein: CASGPGGSYEQYF. The DNA for the CDR3 is TGTGCCAGCGGGCCGGGGGGCTCCTACGAGCAGTACTTC.

The V and J genes are TRBV15 and TRBJ1-2, with D maybe TRBD1 (5 bases). Germline CDR1 LNHNV, CDR2 YYDKDF (reference sequence). The CDR3 is 12 amino acids. Trimming shortened V by 11 bases and J by 3 bases, and 13 bases separated the two germline ends. Written as DNA, the CDR3 is TGTGCCGCTGGGCAGGGTCACTATGGCTACACCTTC. Amino acids: CAAGQGHYGYTF.

In its sample, this clone was seen once. The chain is built from TRBV5-6 and TRBJ1-5; tentatively, D is TRBD1 (6 bases). The CDR3 spans 16 residues. The germline V gene encodes CDR1 SGHDT and CDR2 YYEEEE. V was pared by 0 bases and J by 0 bases, with 10 bases between. CDR3 sequence (DNA): TGTGCCAGCAGCTTGGGGGGACAAATTAGCAATCAGCCCCAGCATTTT. Translating gives CASSLGGQISNQPQHF.

J is TRBJ1-2 and V is TRBV14; TRBD1 might be the D (5 bases). The CDR3 has 15 amino acids. Germline assignment: CDR1 SGHDN and CDR2 FVKESK. V was pared by 0 bases and J by 8 bases, with 16 bases between. CDR3 DNA: TGTGCCAGCAGCCAAGAATTCGGGACCCCTCGCGGCTACACCTTC. Encoded protein: CASSQEFGTPRGYTF.